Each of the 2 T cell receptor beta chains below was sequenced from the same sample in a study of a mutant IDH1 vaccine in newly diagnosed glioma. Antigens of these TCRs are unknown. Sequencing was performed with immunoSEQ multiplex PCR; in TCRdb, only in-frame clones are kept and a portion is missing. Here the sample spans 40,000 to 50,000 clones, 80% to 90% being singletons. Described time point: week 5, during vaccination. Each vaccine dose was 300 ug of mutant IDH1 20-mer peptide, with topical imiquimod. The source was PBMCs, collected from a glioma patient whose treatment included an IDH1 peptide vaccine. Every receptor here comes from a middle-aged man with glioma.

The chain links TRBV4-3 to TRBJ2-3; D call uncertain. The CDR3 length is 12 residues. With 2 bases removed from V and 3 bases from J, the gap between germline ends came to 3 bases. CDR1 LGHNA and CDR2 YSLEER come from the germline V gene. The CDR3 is CASSQRTDTQYF. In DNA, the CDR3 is TGCGCCAGCAGCCAACGAACAGATACGCAGTATTTT.

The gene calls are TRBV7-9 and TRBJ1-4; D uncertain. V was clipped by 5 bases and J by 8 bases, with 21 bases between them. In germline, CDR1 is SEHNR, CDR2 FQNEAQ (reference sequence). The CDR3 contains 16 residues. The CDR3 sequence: CASSRRLTPWEEKLFF. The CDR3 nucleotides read TGTGCCAGCAGCCGAAGACTTACCCCATGGGAGGAAAAACTGTTTTTT.